Below, 17 T cell receptor beta chains from the same sample are listed, as sequenced in a study of T-cell reconstitution after alpha-beta-depleted transplantation in children. A library of TCRbeta sequences, prepared with unique molecular identifiers, was generated. TCRdb passed the PCR reads through MiXCR, listing each CDR3 protein once. This table holds 200,000 to 250,000 distinct CDR3 sequences, about 12% found once. Sample: PBMCs from the stem cell graft donor, taken from the stem cell graft. All receptors derive from a human donor who donated a stem cell graft to a child with acute lymphoblastic leukemia.

This clonotype came up a few times. The chain uses TRBV7-9 and TRBJ2-7; possibly TRBD1 or TRBD2 for D (5 bases each). The CDR3 length is 15 residues. Germline values: CDR1 SEHNR, CDR2 FQNEAQ (reference sequence). Trimming cost V 2 bases and J 2 bases, with 13 bases left between them. DNA for the CDR3: TGTGCCAGCAGCTTATGGGACCACCGCCCCTACGAGCAGTACTTC. Its translation is CASSLWDHRPYEQYF.

This rearrangement joins TRBV6-5 to TRBJ1-1; possibly TRBD1 for D (5 bases). Deletions cut 4 bases from V and 4 bases from J, with 16 bases between. Germline CDR1 MNHEY, CDR2 SVGAGI. The CDR3 extends over 15 amino acids. The CDR3 loop reads CASSLGLRGSTEAFF. CDR3 in DNA: TGTGCCAGCAGTTTAGGGTTACGGGGGTCCACTGAAGCTTTCTTT.

This clonotype was counted between two and nine times. J is TRBJ1-2 and V is TRBV11-2; 12 nucleotides align to TRBD1. Trimming took 6 bases from V and 6 from J; bases not matched to a gene: 14. This CDR3 has 17 residues. Germline V CDR1 and CDR2: SGHAT, FQNNGV. The CDR3 is CASRLSGRDRGRDGYTF. The CDR3 nucleotides read TGTGCCAGCAGGCTAAGTGGCCGGGACAGGGGGCGAGATGGCTACACCTTC.

Of note for this clonotype: A read error may account for a junction end that differs from germline. V is TRBV5-5 and J is TRBJ2-6; TRBD1 might be the D (5 bases). The V gene's germline CDR1 is SGHKS and CDR2 YYEKEE (reference sequence). There are 16 residues in the CDR3. CDR3: CASEKGSFSGANGLTF. CDR3 coding DNA: TGTGCCAGCGAAAAGGGTTCCTTCTCTGGGGCCAACGGCCTGACTTTC.

This clonotype was counted at least ten times. V usage is TRBV11-2 and J usage is TRBJ1-2, with 8 positions matching TRBD1. Per germline, CDR1 SGHAT and CDR2 FQNNGV. V shed 7 bases and J 7 bases; nucleotides not matched to a gene: 17. The CDR3 runs 16 residues. The chain's CDR3 is CASTLPRGRGLGGYTF. The CDR3 DNA sequence: TGTGCCAGCACTCTCCCCCGGGGCAGGGGGCTGGGTGGCTACACCTTC.

This clonotype was seen many times. J is TRBJ1-6 and V is TRBV5-6; maybe TRBD1 (5 bases). Germline V CDR1 and CDR2: SGHDT, YYEEEE. V was trimmed by 1 base and J by 5 bases, leaving 16 bases between them. The CDR3 sequence is 17 residues long. CDR3 in amino acids: CASSLRKSDRHNSPLHF. CDR3 sequence (DNA): TGTGCCAGCAGCTTGAGAAAAAGTGACAGACATAATTCACCCCTCCACTTT.

In this sample, this clonotype turned up many times. V is TRBV6-5 and J is TRBJ2-2; 7 bases match TRBD1. J lost 2 bases, V lost 0 bases, and 6 bases had no gene match. The CDR3 consists of 17 residues. Germline CDR1 reads MNHEY; CDR2 reads SVGAGI. The CDR3 sequence: CASSYSTGKSNTGELFF. DNA for the CDR3: TGTGCCAGCAGTTACTCGACAGGGAAATCCAACACCGGGGAGCTGTTTTTT.

This clonotype has ten or more counts. The V gene is TRBV4-1, the J gene TRBJ1-6; tentative D call: TRBD1 (5 bases). The germline gives CDR1 MGHRA, CDR2 YSYEKL. This CDR3 is 15 amino acids long. V lost 7 bases and J lost 0, with 10 bases in between. In nucleotides, the CDR3 is TGCGCCAGCAAAGGGGCCCTCTCCTATAATTCACCCCTCCACTTT. Encoded protein: CASKGALSYNSPLHF.

This clonotype was counted many times. The chain carries TRBV7-2 and TRBJ1-2, with D perhaps TRBD1 (6 bases). This CDR3 contains 14 residues. CDR1 is SGHTA, CDR2 FQGNSA, per germline. The ends were cut back, 2 bases at V and 6 bases at J, with 13 bases in the middle. CDR3: CASSLPGQRDGYTF. CDR3 DNA: TGTGCCAGCAGCTTACCTGGACAGAGGGATGGCTACACCTTC.

The V call is TRBV28, the J call TRBJ1-1; maybe TRBD1 (6 bases). Germline CDR1 is MDHEN and CDR2 is SYDVKM. V lost 5 bases and J 5 bases, leaving 18 bases between the germline ends. The CDR3 loop spans 15 amino acids. Here the CDR3 DNA reads TGTGCCAGCAGTGTAGGAGGGGGACAAGGGACTGAAGCTTTCTTT. It yields the protein CASSVGGGQGTEAFF.

This clonotype was found many times. The CDR3 here is CASRDLSNTEAFF. The CDR3 DNA sequence: TGTGCCAGTAGGGACCTTTCGAACACTGAAGCTTTCTTT. This chain links TRBV19 with TRBJ1-1; D uncertain. Germline CDR1 is LNHDA and CDR2 is SQIVND (reference sequence). The CDR3 length is 13 residues. V lost 6 bases and J lost 1, with 9 bases in between. Full variable domain (remainder filled in from reference TRBV19 and TRBJ1-1): DGGITQSPKYLFRKEGQNVTLSCEQNLNHDAMYWYRQDPGQGLRLIYYSQIVNDFQKGDIAEGYSVSREKKESFPLTVTSAQKNPTAFYLCASRDLSNTEAFFGQGTRLTVV.

Ten or more counts support this clonotype. V usage is TRBV5-1 and J usage is TRBJ2-6; D tentatively reads TRBD1 or TRBD2 (5 bases each). The CDR3 runs to 16 residues. V was clipped by 4 bases and J by 2 bases, with 13 bases between them. The germline CDR1 and CDR2 sequences are SGHRS and YFSETQ. The CDR3 loop is CASSGTGTTGANVLTF. The CDR3 nucleotides read TGCGCCAGCAGCGGAACCGGGACCACTGGGGCCAACGTCCTGACTTTC.

The chain is built from TRBV20-1 and TRBJ2-4; possible D gene TRBD1, 6 bases. The V gene lost 0 bases and the J gene lost 0 bases, with 12 bases spanning the gap. CDR3 length: 16 amino acids. CDR1 DFQATT and CDR2 SNEGSKA come from the germline V gene (reference sequence). The CDR3 is CSAREAGDRAKNIQYF. The CDR3 region has the DNA TGCAGTGCTAGAGAGGCAGGGGATAGAGCCAAAAACATTCAGTACTTC.

A remark on this clonotype: It may be a read error: a sequence one base away is much more abundant. The chain recombines TRBV27 with TRBJ1-2; D gene uncertain. The CDR3 loop spans 15 amino acids. Looked up from germline, CDR1 is MNHEY and CDR2 is SMNVEV (reference sequence). CDR3 DNA sequence: TGTGCCAACAGTATATCAGAACTGGCTAACTATGGCTACACCTTC. Translation: CANSISELANYGYTF.

This chain connects TRBV29-1 to TRBJ2-5; D not resolved. The CDR3 contains 13 residues. Germline V CDR1 and CDR2: SQVTM, ANQGSEA. V lost 4 bases to trimming and J lost 4 bases, with 13 bases between them. In DNA, the CDR3 is TGCAGCGTTGGACCCACCGCGCTAGAGACCCAGTACTTC. This sequence encodes CSVGPTALETQYF.

This clonotype was observed many times. This chain connects TRBV19 to TRBJ2-1, with D possibly being TRBD2 (5 bases). The CDR3 is 14 residues long. Trimming removed 5 bases at V and 8 bases at J, with 16 bases between. Germline CDR1 LNHDA, CDR2 SQIVND (reference sequence). The CDR3 DNA reads TGTGCCAGTAGTCCCCGGGATAATTTGGATGAGCAGTTCTTC. This translates into CASSPRDNLDEQFF.

For this clonotype: With a much larger clone just one base away, this may be a read error. The rearrangement joins TRBV7-4 to TRBJ1-5; D possibly corresponds to TRBD1 (6 bases). Germline V lookup: CDR1 SGHVT, CDR2 SQSDAQ. V was cut by 8 bases and J by 0 bases, with 26 bases left in between. This CDR3 contains 19 residues. The CDR3 DNA is TGTGCCAGCTGTTTAGCCCCTGGAGGGGGGCGTATTAGCAATCAGCCCCAGCATTTT. It is translated as CASCLAPGGGRISNQPQHF.